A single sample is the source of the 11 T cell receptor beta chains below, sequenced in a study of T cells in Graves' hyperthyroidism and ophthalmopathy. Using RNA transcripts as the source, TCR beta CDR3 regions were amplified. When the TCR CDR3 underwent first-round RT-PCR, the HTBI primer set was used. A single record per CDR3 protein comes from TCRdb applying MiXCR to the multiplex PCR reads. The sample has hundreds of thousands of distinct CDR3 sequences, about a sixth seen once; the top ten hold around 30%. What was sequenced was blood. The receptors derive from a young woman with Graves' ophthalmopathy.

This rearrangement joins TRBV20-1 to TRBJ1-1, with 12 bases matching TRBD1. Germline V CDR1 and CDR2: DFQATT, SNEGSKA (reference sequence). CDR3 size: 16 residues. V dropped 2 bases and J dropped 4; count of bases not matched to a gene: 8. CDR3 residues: CSARPGTGGGGTEAFF. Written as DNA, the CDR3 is TGCAGTGCTAGACCCGGGACAGGGGGCGGCGGCACTGAAGCTTTCTTT.

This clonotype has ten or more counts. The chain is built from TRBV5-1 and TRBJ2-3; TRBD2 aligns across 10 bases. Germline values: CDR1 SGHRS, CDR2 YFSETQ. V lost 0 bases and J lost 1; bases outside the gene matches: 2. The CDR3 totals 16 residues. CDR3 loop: CASSLASGRGTDTQYF. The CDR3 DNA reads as TGCGCCAGCAGCTTGGCTAGCGGGAGAGGCACAGATACGCAGTATTTT.

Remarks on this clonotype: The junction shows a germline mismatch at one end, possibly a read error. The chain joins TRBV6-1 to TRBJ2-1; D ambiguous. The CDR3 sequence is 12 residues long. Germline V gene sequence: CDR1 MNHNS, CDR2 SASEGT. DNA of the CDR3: TGTGCCAACAGTCAGAGCTACAATGAGCAGTTCTTC. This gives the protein CANSQSYNEQFF.

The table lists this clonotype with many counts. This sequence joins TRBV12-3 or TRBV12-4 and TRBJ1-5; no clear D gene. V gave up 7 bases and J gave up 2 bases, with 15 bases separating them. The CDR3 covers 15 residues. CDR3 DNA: TGTGCCAGCACCTCTCGAGGGTTCGGCAATCAGCCCCAGCATTTT. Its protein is CASTSRGFGNQPQHF.

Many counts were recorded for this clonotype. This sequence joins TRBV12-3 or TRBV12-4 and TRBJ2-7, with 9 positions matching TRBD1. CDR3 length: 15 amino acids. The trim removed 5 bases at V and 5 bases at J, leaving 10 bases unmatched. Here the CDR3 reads CASSTRTGALDEQYF. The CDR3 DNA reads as TGTGCCAGCAGTACAAGGACAGGGGCCCTGGACGAGCAGTACTTC.

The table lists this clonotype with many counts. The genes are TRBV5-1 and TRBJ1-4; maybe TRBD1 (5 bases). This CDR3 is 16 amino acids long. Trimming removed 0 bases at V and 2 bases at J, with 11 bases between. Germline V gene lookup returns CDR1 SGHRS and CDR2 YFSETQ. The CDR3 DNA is TGCGCCAGCAGCTTGGTAATCGGGGCGACTAATGAAAAACTGTTTTTT. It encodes CASSLVIGATNEKLFF.

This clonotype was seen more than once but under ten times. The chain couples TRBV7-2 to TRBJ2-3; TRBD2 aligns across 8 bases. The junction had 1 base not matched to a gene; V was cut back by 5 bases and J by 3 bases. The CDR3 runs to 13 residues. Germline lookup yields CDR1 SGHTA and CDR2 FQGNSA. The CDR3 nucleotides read TGTGCCAGCAGCAAGCGGGAGACAGATACGCAGTATTTT. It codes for CASSKRETDTQYF.

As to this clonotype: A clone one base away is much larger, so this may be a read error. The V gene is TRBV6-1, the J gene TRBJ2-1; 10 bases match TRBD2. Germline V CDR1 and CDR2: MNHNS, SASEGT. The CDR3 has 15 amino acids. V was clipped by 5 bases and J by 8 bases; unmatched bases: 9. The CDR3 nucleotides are TGTGCCAGCAGTCCAATAGCGGGGGGCCACGATGAGCAGTTCTTC. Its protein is CASSPIAGGHDEQFF.

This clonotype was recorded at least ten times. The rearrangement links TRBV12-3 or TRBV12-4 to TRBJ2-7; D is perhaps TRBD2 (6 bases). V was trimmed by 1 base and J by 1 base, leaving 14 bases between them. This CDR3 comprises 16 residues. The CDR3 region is CASSLVVWGDSYEQYF. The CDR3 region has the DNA TGTGCCAGCAGTTTAGTCGTTTGGGGGGATTCCTACGAGCAGTACTTC.

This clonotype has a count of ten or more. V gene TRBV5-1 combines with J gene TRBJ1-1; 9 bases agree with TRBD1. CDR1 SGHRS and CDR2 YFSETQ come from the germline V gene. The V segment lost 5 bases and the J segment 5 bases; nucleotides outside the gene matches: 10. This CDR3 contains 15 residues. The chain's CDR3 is CASRDRDRAGTEAFF. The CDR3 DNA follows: TGCGCCAGCAGGGACCGGGACAGGGCTGGAACTGAAGCTTTCTTT.

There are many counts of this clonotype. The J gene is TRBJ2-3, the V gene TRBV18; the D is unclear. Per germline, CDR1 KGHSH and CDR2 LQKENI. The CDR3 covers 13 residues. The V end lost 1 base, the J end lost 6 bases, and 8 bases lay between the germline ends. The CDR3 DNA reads TGTGCCAGCTCACCACGGGCTGCGGATACGCAGTATTTT. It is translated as CASSPRAADTQYF.